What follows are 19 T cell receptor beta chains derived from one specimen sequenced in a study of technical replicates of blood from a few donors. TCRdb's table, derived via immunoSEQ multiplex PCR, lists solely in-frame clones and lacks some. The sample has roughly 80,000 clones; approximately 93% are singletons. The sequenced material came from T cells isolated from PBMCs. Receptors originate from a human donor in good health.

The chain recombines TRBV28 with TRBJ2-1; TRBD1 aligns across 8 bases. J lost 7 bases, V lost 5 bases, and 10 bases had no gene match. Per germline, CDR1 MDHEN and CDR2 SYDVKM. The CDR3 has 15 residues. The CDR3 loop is CASSQWTGRGNEQFF. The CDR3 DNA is TGTGCCAGCAGTCAATGGACAGGGAGAGGGAATGAGCAGTTCTTC.

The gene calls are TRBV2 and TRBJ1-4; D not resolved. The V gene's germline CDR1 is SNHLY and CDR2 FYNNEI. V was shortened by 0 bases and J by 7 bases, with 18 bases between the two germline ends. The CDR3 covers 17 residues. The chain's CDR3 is CASSEAVVQRGSEKLFF. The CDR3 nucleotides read TGTGCCAGCAGTGAAGCGGTAGTACAGCGAGGGTCTGAAAAACTGTTTTTT.

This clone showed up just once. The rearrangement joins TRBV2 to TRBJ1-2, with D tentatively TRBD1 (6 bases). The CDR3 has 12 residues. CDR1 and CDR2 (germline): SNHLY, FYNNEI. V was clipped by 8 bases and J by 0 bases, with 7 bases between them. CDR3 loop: CASEGANYGYTF. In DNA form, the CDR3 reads TGTGCCAGCGAGGGGGCTAACTATGGCTACACCTTC.

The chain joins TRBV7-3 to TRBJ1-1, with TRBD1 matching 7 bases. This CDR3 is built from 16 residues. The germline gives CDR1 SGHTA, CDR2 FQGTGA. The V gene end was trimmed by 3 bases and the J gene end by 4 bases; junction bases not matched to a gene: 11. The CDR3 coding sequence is TGTGCCAGCAGCTTCCATCCATCCCCAGGGGGCACTGAAGCTTTCTTT. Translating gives CASSFHPSPGGTEAFF.

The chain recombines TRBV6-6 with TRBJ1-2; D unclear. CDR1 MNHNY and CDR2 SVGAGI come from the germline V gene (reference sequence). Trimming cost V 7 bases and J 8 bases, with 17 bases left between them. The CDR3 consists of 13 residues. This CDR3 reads CASTKAAPGGYTF. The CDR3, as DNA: TGTGCCAGCACTAAAGCGGCCCCTGGGGGCTACACCTTC.

This CDR3 reads CAAHGNTEAFF. CDR3 sequence (DNA): TGTGCAGCTCACGGGAACACTGAAGCTTTCTTT. The chain links TRBV7-9 to TRBJ1-1; D is unclear. Germline CDR1 SEHNR, CDR2 FQNEAQ (reference sequence). The CDR3 runs to 11 residues.

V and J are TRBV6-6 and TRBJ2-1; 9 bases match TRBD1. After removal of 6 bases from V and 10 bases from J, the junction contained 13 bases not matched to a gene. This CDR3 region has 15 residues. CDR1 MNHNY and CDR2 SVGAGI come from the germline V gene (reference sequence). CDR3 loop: CASRPGQGTMMEQFF. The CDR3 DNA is TGTGCCAGCAGACCGGGACAGGGTACTATGATGGAGCAGTTCTTC.

CDR3 sequence: CASRKLAGDSNEQFF. In DNA, the CDR3 is TGTGCCAGTAGGAAACTAGCGGGAGACTCTAATGAGCAGTTCTTC. The chain employs TRBV19 and TRBJ2-1; 11 positions match TRBD2. Trimming removed 6 bases from V and 7 bases from J; junction bases left unmatched: 8. This CDR3 is 15 amino acids long. The V gene's germline CDR1 is LNHDA and CDR2 SQIVND (reference sequence).

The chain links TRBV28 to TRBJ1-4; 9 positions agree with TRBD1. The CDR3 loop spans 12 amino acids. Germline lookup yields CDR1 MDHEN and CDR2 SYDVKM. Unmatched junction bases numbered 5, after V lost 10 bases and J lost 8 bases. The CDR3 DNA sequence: TGTGCCACCGGGGGACAGGGCGAAAAACTGTTTTTT. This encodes CATGGQGEKLFF.

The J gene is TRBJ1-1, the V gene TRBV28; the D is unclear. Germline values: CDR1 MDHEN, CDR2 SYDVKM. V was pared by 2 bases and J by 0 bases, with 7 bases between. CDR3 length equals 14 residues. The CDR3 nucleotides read TGTGCCAGCAGTTTAGTTCAGGTGAACACTGAAGCTTTCTTT. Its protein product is CASSLVQVNTEAFF.

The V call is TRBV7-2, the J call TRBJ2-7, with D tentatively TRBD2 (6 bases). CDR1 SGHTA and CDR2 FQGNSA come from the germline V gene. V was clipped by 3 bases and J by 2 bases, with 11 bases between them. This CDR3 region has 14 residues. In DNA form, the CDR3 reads TGTGCCAGCAGCTTGCCAGCGGGCCCCTACGAGCAGTACTTC. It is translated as CASSLPAGPYEQYF. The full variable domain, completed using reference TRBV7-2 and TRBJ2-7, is GAGVSQSPSNKVTEKGKDVELRCDPISGHTALYWYRQSLGQGLEFLIYFQGNSAPDKSGLPSDRFSAERTGGSVSTLTIQRTQQEDSAVYLCASSLPAGPYEQYFGPGTRLTVT.

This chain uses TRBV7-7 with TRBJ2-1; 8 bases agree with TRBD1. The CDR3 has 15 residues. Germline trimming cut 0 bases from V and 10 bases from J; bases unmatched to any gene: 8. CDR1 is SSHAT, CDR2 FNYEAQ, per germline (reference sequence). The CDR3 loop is CASSLAYLGQGEQFF. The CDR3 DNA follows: TGTGCCAGCAGCTTAGCTTACCTAGGACAGGGAGAGCAGTTCTTC.

The CDR3 DNA is TGTGCCAGCAGTGTTCGGGAAGGCCAATATGGCTACACCTTC. Encoded protein: CASSVREGQYGYTF. This chain links TRBV2 with TRBJ1-2; D remains ambiguous. The CDR3 loop spans 14 amino acids. The V gene lost 4 bases and the J gene lost 5 bases, with 14 bases spanning the gap. The germline gives CDR1 SNHLY, CDR2 FYNNEI.

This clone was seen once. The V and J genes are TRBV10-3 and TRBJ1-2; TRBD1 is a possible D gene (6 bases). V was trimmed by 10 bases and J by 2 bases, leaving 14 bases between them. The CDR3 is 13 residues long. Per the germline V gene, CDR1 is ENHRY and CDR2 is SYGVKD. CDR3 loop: CATARDKNYGYTF. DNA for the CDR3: TGTGCCACCGCTAGGGACAAAAACTATGGCTACACCTTC.

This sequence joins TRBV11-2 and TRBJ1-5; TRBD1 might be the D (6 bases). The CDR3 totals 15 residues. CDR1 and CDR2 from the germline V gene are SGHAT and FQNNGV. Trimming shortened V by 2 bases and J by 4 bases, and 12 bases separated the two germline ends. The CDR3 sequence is CASSLSGAMNQPQHF. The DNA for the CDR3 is TGTGCCAGCAGCTTATCAGGGGCGATGAATCAGCCCCAGCATTTT.

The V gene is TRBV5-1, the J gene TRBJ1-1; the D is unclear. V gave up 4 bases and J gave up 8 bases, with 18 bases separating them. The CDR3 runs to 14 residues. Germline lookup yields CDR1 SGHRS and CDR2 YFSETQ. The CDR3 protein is CASSPLPSVPEAFF. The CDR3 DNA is TGCGCCAGCAGCCCCCTACCGTCGGTCCCAGAAGCTTTCTTT.

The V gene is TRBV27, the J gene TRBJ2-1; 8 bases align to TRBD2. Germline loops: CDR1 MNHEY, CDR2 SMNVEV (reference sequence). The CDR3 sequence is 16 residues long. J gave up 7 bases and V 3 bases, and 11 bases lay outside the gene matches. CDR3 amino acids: CASSFGGSGIVNEQFF. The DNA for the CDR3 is TGTGCCAGCAGTTTTGGGGGTAGCGGGATAGTTAATGAGCAGTTCTTC.

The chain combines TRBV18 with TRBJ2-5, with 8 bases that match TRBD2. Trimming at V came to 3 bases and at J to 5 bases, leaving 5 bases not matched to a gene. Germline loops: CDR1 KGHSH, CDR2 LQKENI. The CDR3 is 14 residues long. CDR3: CASSPSGGGETQYF. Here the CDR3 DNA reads TGTGCCAGCTCACCGAGCGGGGGAGGGGAGACCCAGTACTTC. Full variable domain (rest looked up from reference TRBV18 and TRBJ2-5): NAGVMQNPRHLVRRRGQEARLRCSPMKGHSHVYWYRQLPEEGLKFMVYLQKENIIDESGMPKERFSAEFPKEGPSILRIQQVVRGDSAAYFCASSPSGGGETQYFGPGTRLLVL.

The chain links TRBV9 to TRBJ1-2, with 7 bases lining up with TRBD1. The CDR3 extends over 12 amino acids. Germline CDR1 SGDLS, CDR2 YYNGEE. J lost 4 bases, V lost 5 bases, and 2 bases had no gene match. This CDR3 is CASRDRVYGYTF. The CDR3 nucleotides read TGTGCCAGCAGAGACAGGGTCTATGGCTACACCTTC. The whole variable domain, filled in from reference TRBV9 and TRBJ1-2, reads DSGVTQTPKHLITATGQRVTLRCSPRSGDLSVYWYQQSLDQGLQFLIQYYNGEERAKGNILERFSAQQFPDLHSELNLSSLELGDSALYFCASRDRVYGYTFGSGTRLTVV.